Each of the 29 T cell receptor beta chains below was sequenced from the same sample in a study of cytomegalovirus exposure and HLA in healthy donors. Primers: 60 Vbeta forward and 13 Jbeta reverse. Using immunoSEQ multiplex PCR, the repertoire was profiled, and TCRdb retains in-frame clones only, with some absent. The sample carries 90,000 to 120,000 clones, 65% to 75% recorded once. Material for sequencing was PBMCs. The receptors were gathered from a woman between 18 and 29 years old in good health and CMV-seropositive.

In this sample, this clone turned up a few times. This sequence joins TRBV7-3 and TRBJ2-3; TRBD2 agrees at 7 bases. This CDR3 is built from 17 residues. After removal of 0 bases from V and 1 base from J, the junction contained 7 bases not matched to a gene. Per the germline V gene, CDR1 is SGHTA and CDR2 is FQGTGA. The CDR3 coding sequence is TGTGCCAGCAGCTTAACAACGGGGCTAGCGGGCACAGATACGCAGTATTTT. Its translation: CASSLTTGLAGTDTQYF. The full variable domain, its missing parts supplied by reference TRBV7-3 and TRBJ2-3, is GAGVSQTPSNKVTEKGKYVELRCDPISGHTALYWYRQSLGQGPEFLIYFQGTGAADDSGLPNDRFFAVRPEGSVSTLKIQRTERGDSAVYLCASSLTTGLAGTDTQYFGPGTRLTVL.

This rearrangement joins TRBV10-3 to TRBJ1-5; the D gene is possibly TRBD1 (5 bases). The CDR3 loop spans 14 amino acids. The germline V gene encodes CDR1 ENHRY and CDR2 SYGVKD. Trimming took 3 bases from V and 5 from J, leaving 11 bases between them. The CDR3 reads CAISDGGTHQPQHF. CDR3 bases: TGTGCCATCAGTGATGGAGGGACTCATCAGCCCCAGCATTTT.

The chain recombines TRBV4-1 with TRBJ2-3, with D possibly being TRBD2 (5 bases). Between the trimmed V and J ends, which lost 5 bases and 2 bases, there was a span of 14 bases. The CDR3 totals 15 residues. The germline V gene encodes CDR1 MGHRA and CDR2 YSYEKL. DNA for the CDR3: TGCGCCAGCAGCAAAATAATCGGGAACACAGATACGCAGTATTTT. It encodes CASSKIIGNTDTQYF.

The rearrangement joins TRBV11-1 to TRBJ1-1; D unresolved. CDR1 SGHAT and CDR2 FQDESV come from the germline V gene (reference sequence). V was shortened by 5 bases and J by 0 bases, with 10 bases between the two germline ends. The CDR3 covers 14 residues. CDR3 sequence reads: CASSIGLMNTEAFF. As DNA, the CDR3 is TGTGCCAGCAGCATCGGACTGATGAACACTGAAGCTTTCTTT.

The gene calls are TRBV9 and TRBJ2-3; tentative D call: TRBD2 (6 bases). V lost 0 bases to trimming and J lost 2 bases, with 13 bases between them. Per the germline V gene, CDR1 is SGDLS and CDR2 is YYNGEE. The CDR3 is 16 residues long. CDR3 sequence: CASSVVGAGYTDTQYF. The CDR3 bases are TGTGCCAGCAGCGTAGTTGGAGCGGGCTACACAGATACGCAGTATTTT.

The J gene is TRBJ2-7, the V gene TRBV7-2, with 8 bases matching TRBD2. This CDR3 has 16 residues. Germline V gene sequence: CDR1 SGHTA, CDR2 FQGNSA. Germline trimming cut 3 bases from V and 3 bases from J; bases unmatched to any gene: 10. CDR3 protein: CASSLKSGSQFYEQYF. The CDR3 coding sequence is TGTGCCAGCAGCTTGAAGAGCGGGAGCCAATTCTACGAGCAGTACTTC.

The CDR3 region is CSVEGLVDYEQYF. In DNA, the CDR3 is TGCAGCGTGGAGGGACTAGTTGACTACGAGCAGTACTTC. The gene calls are TRBV29-1 and TRBJ2-7; the match to TRBD2 covers 8 bases. Germline V gene data show CDR1 as SQVTM and CDR2 as ANQGSEA. The CDR3 length is 13 residues. The V and J ends lost 6 bases and 3 bases, in that order; junction bases with no gene match: 7.

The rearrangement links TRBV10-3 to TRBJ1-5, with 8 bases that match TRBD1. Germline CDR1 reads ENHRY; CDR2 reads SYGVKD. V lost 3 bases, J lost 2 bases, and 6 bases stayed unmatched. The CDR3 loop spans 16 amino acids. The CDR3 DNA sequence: TGTGCCATCAGTGACCCGGACAGGGTGGGCAATCAGCCCCAGCATTTT. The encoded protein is CAISDPDRVGNQPQHF.

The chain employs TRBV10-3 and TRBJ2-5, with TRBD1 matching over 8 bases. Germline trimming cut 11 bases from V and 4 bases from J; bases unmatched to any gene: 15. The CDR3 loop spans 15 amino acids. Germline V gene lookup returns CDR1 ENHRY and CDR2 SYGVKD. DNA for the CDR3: TGTGCCTCAACAGGGGGAGGCCCAAGAGGAGAGACCCAGTACTTC. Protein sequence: CASTGGGPRGETQYF.

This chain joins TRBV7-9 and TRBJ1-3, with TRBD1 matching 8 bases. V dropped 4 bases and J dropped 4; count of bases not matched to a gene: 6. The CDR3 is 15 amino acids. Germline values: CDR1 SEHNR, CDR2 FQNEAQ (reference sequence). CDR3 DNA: TGTGCCAGCAGCTCCGGACAGGGAAGAGGAAACACCATATATTTT. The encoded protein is CASSSGQGRGNTIYF.

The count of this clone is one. The CDR3: CASSPRGLALSSYNEQFF. The CDR3 DNA is TGTGCCAGCAGCCCTCGGGGTCTAGCCTTGAGCTCCTACAATGAGCAGTTCTTC. The V call is TRBV9, the J call TRBJ2-1; D might be TRBD2 (5 bases). Trimming left V 4 bases short and J 0 bases short, with 20 bases between. There are 18 residues in the CDR3. CDR1 and CDR2 (germline): SGDLS, YYNGEE.

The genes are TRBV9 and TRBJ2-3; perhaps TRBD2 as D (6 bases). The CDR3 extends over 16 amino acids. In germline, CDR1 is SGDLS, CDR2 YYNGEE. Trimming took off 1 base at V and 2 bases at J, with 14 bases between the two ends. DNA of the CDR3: TGTGCCAGCAGCGTAACCGGGGAGGTCCCCACAGATACGCAGTATTTT. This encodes CASSVTGEVPTDTQYF.

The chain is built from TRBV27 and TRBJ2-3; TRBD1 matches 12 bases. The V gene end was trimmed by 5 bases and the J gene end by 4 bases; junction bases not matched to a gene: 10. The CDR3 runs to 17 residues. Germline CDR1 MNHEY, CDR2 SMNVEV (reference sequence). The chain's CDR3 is CASSRPPGQGASDTQYF. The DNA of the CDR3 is TGTGCCAGCAGTCGCCCCCCGGGACAGGGGGCGTCAGATACGCAGTATTTT.

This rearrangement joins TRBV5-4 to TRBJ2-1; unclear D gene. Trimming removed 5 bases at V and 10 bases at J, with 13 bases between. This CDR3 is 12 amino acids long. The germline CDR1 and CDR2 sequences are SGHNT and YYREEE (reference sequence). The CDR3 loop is CASSREAAEQFF. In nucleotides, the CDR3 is TGTGCCAGCAGTCGTGAGGCGGCCGAGCAGTTCTTC.

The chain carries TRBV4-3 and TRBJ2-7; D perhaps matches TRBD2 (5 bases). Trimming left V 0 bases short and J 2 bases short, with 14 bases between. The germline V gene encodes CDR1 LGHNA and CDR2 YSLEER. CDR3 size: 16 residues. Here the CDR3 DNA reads TGCGCCAGCAGCCAAGAACCCGAGGGTTCCGCCTACGAGCAGTACTTC. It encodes CASSQEPEGSAYEQYF.

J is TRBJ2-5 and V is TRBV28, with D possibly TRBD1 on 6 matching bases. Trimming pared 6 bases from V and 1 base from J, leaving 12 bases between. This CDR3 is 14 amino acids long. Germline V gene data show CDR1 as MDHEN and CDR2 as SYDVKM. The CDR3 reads CASSPGQSQETQYF. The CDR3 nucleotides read TGTGCCAGCAGCCCCGGACAGAGCCAAGAGACCCAGTACTTC.

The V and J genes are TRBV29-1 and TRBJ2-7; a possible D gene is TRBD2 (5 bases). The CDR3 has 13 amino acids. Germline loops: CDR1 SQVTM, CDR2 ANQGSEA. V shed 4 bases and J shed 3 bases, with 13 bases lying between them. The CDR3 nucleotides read TGCAGCGTTGGGGAGTCGGACTTCTACGAGCAGTACTTC. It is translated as CSVGESDFYEQYF.

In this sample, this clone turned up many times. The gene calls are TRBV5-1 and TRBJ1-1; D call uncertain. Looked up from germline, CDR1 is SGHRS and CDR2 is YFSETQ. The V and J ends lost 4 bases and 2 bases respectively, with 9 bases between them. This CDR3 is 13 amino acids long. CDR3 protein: CASSPVPNTEAFF. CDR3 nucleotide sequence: TGCGCCAGCAGCCCGGTCCCCAACACTGAAGCTTTCTTT.

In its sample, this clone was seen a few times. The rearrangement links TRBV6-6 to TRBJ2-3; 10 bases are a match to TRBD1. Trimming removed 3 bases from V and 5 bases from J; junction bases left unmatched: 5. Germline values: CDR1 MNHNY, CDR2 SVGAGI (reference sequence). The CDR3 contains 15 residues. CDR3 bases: TGTGCCAGCAGTTATGACAGGGGGCCGAGAGATACGCAGTATTTT. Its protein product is CASSYDRGPRDTQYF.

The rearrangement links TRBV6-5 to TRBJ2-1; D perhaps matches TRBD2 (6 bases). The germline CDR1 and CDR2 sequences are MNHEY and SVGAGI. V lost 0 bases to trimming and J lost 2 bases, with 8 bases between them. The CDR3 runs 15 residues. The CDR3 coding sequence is TGTGCCAGCAGTTACTCGGGGGGTACCTACAATGAGCAGTTCTTC. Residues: CASSYSGGTYNEQFF.

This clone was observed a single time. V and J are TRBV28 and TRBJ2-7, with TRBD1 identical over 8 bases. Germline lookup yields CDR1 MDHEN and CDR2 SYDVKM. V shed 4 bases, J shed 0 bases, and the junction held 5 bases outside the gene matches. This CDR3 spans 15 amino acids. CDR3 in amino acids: CASSYRTGLSYEQYF. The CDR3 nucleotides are TGTGCCAGCAGTTACAGGACAGGGCTCTCCTACGAGCAGTACTTC.

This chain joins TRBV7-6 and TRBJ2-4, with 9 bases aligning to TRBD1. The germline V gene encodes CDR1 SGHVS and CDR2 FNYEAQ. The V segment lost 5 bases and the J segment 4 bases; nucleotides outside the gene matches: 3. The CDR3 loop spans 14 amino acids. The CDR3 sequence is CASSPGQGKNIQYF. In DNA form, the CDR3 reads TGTGCCAGCAGCCCCGGACAGGGGAAAAACATTCAGTACTTC.

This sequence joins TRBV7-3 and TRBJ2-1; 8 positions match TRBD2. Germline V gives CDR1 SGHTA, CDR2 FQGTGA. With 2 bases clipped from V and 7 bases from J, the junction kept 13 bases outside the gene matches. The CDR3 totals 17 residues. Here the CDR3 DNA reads TGTGCCAGCAGCTTACTGGCGATGTCGGGAGGGCCAAATGAGCAGTTCTTC. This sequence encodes CASSLLAMSGGPNEQFF.

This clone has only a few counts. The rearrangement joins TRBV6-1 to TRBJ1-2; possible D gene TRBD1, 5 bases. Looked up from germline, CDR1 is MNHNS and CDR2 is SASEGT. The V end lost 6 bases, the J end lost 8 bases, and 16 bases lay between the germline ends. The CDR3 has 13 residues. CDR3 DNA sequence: TGTGCCAGCAGCGACGAAGCAGGGCGAGGCTACACCTTC. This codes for CASSDEAGRGYTF.

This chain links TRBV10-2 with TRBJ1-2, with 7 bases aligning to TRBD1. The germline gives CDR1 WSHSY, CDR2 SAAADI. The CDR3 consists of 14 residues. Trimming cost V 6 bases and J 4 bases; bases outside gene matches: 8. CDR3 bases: TGCGCCAGCAGCCCCGGGACAGAAGTCTATGGCTACACCTTC. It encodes CASSPGTEVYGYTF.

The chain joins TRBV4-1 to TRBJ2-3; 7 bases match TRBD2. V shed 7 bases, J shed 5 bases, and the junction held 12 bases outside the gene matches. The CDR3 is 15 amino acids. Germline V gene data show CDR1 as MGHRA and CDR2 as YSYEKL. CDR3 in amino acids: CASKGTGGREDTQYF. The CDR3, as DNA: TGCGCCAGCAAGGGGACGGGCGGGAGAGAAGATACGCAGTATTTT.

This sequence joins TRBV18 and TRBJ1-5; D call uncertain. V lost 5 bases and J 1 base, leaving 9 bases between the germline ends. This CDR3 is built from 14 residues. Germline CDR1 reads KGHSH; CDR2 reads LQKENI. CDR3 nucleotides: TGTGCCAGCTCAGACCAGGAAAGCAATCAGCCCCAGCATTTT. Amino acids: CASSDQESNQPQHF.

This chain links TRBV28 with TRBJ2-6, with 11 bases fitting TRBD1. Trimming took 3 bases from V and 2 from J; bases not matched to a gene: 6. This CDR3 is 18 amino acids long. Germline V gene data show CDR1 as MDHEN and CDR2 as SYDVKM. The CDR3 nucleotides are TGTGCCAGCAGTTTGGTACCGGGACAGGGGGCTGGGGCCAACGTCCTGACTTTC. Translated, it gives CASSLVPGQGAGANVLTF. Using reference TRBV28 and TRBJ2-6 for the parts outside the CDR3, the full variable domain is DVKVTQSSRYLVKRTGEKVFLECVQDMDHENMFWYRQDPGLGLRLIYFSYDVKMKEKGDIPEGYSVSREKKERFSLILESASTNQTSMYLCASSLVPGQGAGANVLTFGAGSRLTVL.

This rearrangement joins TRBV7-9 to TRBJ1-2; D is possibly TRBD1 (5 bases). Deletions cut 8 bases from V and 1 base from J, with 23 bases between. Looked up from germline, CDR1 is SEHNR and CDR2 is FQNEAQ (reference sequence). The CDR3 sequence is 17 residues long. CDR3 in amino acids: CASANTHLRDFNYGYTF. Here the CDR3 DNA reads TGTGCCAGCGCCAATACCCACCTCAGGGACTTTAACTATGGCTACACCTTC. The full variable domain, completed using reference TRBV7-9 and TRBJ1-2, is DTGVSQNPRHKITKRGQNVTFRCDPISEHNRLYWYRQTLGQGPEFLTYFQNEAQLEKSRLLSDRFSAERPKGSFSTLEIQRTEQGDSAMYLCASANTHLRDFNYGYTFGSGTRLTVV.